The entry below gives a single T cell receptor (beta chain) sequence along with its context. Its antigen is currently unknown. In building TCR beta libraries, iRepertoire HTBI primers were used together with Arm-PCR of CDR3 regions. TCRdb re-analysed the multiplex PCR reads in MiXCR, keeping a single row per CDR3 protein. This table has roughly 380,000 distinct CDR3 sequences, around 15% appearing once. The time point: newly diagnosed GD, antithyroid drugs for less than 3 months. The TCR library was prepared using RNA isolated from PBMCs. The CDR3 runs to 13 residues. With 3 bases removed from V and 4 bases from J, the gap between germline ends came to 9 bases. The germline V gene has CDR1 MDHEN and CDR2 SYDVKM. The data were obtained in a study of regulatory T cells in long-lasting Graves disease. Study conclusions and caveats: Newly diagnosed Graves' patients had higher TCR diversity than persistent ones. Gene preferences differed: TRBV28, TRBJ1-2, TRBJ2-5 in persistent cases.

This chain uses TRBV28 with TRBJ1-2; unclear D gene. The clonotype was recovered from a female donor with Graves disease. The sequenced sample was peripheral blood mononuclear cells (PBMCs), obtained at new diagnosis, from a patient treated with antithyroid drugs. The CDR3 nucleotides read TGTGCCAGCAGTTTGCGGGGTCTCTATGGCTACACCTTC. Translation: CASSLRGLYGYTF.